This T cell receptor (beta chain) emerged from a study of cytomegalovirus exposure and HLA in healthy donors. The V end was cut by 7 bases, the J end by 6 bases, with 13 bases between. This CDR3 region has 12 residues. From germline, CDR1 is LNHDA and CDR2 SQIVND (reference sequence). Libraries were prepared by immunoSEQ multiplex PCR; TCRdb keeps only in-frame clonotypes and omits some of them. The sample yields fewer than 150,000 clones, almost 90% seen once. The material sequenced was PBMCs. The V call is TRBV19, the J call TRBJ2-7; D is possibly TRBD1 (5 bases). The origin of this receptor is a young woman in good health and CMV-seropositive. Written as DNA, the CDR3 is TGTGCCAGTACAGACCGAAGGGGCGAGCAGTACTTC. Residues: CASTDRRGEQYF.